The 11 T cell receptor beta chains in this list originate from one sample, sequenced in a study of T cell repertoires in cytomegalovirus infection. One entry per CDR3 protein, called by TCRdb with MiXCR from the reads. The sample shows about 740,000 distinct CDR3 sequences, 35% of them seen only once. Sequencing used PBMCs. These receptors were collected from a human donor in good health (CMV status not recorded). Some clones in this sample may be carry-over from other donors' samples.

The CDR3 here is CASSLSGGRVETQYF. The CDR3 nucleotides read TGTGCCAGCAGCCTTAGCGGGGGCCGAGTAGAGACCCAGTACTTC. The chain joins TRBV7-3 to TRBJ2-5, with TRBD2 matching 9 bases. V was pared by 5 bases and J by 4 bases, with 8 bases of the junction left unmatched. The CDR3 spans 15 residues. Germline V gives CDR1 SGHTA, CDR2 FQGTGA.

The genes are TRBV12-3 or TRBV12-4 and TRBJ1-5; 8 nucleotides agree with TRBD1. V trimming: 3 bases; J trimming: 6 bases; junction bases outside the gene matches: 4. The CDR3 spans 14 residues. CDR3: CASSFRQGTQPQHF. CDR3 coding DNA: TGTGCCAGCAGTTTTAGACAGGGGACTCAGCCCCAGCATTTT.

This clonotype was seen a few times. This chain connects TRBV28 to TRBJ2-7; tentatively, D is TRBD1 (6 bases). Trimming left V 6 bases short and J 11 bases short, with 14 bases between. Per germline, CDR1 MDHEN and CDR2 SYDVKM. CDR3 length: 11 residues. Here the CDR3 reads CASRDGQPKYF. CDR3 DNA: TGTGCCAGCAGAGACGGACAGCCAAAGTACTTC. Looking up the rest from reference TRBV28 and TRBJ2-7 gives the full variable domain: DVKVTQSSRYLVKRTGEKVFLECVQDMDHENMFWYRQDPGLGLRLIYFSYDVKMKEKGDIPEGYSVSREKKERFSLILESASTNQTSMYLCASRDGQPKYFGPGTRLTVT.

As regards this clonotype: Because it lacks the conserved phenylalanine or tryptophan at the end, this CDR3 is likely a read error. The chain uses TRBV12-3 or TRBV12-4 and TRBJ1-2; possible D gene TRBD1, 5 bases. Trimming stripped 2 bases from V and 0 bases from J, with 10 bases between. This CDR3 has 15 amino acids. The CDR3: CASSLTGPANYGYTL. The CDR3 coding sequence is TGTGCCAGCAGTTTAACAGGCCCAGCTAACTATGGCTACACCTTA.

This clonotype was picked up a small number of times. The chain recombines TRBV10-2 with TRBJ1-2; D is ambiguous. Germline CDR1 reads WSHSY; CDR2 reads SAAADI. The CDR3 contains 15 residues. V dropped 4 bases and J dropped 4 bases, with 16 bases sitting between them. This chain's CDR3 is CASSGAASPGYGYTF. The CDR3 DNA follows: TGCGCCAGCAGTGGGGCCGCGTCTCCGGGCTATGGCTACACCTTC.

Concerning this clonotype: The junction and the germline gene differ at one end; a read error may be behind it. V is TRBV7-3 and J is TRBJ2-5; 11 positions agree with TRBD2. In germline, CDR1 is SGHTA, CDR2 FQGTGA. This CDR3 has 15 residues. The CDR3 loop reads CAIGLIAGGKETKYF. The CDR3 DNA sequence: TGTGCCATCGGCTTGATAGCGGGGGGGAAAGAGACCAAGTACTTC.

This clonotype was seen many times. The genes are TRBV7-6 and TRBJ2-4, with D unresolved. CDR1 is SGHVS, CDR2 FNYEAQ, per germline. Trimming pared 1 base from V and 1 base from J, leaving 14 bases between. The CDR3 totals 17 residues. The CDR3 DNA reads as TGTGCCAGCAGCTTAGAGCCTTTGGCAGTCGCCAAAAACATTCAGTACTTC. Translated, it gives CASSLEPLAVAKNIQYF.

This clonotype was counted at least ten times. V gene TRBV12-3 or TRBV12-4 combines with J gene TRBJ2-1, with TRBD2 as a possible D gene (6 bases). The ends were cut back, 6 bases at V and 10 bases at J, with 10 bases in the middle. The CDR3 loop spans 11 amino acids. The chain's CDR3 is CASSRLGEQFF. The CDR3 DNA is TGTGCCAGCAGCCGACTAGGGGAGCAGTTCTTC.

The chain has TRBV11-3 and TRBJ1-6; the match to TRBD1 covers 9 bases. The ends lost 5 bases at V and 7 bases at J; junction bases unmatched: 12. Germline lookup yields CDR1 SGHNT and CDR2 YENEEA. The CDR3 covers 17 residues. The CDR3 bases are TGTGCCAGCAGCGGGGACAGGGTTTTGAGGAAAAATTCACCCCTCCACTTT. This encodes CASSGDRVLRKNSPLHF.

The chain has TRBV6-6 and TRBJ2-1; D is ambiguous. The CDR3 has 18 residues. V was cut by 0 bases and J by 0 bases, with 15 bases left in between. From germline, CDR1 is MNHNY and CDR2 SVGAGI (reference sequence). CDR3 DNA sequence: TGTGCCAGCAGTTACTCGATGTTTCGAGGCAGCTCCTACAATGAGCAGTTCTTC. Translation gives CASSYSMFRGSSYNEQFF.

V is TRBV4-2 and J is TRBJ1-4, with D unresolved. In germline, CDR1 is LGHNA, CDR2 YNFKEQ. V lost 4 bases to trimming and J lost 0 bases, with 9 bases between them. This CDR3 comprises 15 residues. CDR3 bases: TGTGCCAGCAGCCGGCAGCCTGCAACTAATGAAAAACTGTTTTTT. It encodes CASSRQPATNEKLFF.